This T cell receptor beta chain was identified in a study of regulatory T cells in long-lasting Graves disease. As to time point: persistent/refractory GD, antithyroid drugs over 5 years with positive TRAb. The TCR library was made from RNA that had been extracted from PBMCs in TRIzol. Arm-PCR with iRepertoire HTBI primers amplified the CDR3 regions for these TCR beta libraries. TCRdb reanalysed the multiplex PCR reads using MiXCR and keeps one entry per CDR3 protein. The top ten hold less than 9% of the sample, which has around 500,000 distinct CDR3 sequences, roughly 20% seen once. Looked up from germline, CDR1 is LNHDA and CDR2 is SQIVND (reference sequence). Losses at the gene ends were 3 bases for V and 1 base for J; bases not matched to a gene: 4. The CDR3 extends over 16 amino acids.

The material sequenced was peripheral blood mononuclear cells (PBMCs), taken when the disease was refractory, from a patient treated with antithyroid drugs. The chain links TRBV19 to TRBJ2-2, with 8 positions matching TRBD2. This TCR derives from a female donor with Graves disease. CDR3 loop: CASSMTGGVNTGELFF. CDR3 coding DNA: TGTGCCAGTAGTATGACCGGGGGGGTGAACACCGGGGAGCTGTTTTTT.